This record looks at one T cell receptor beta chain sequence and its context. Its antigen is undetermined. The CDR3 length is 15 residues. J lost 4 bases, V lost 2 bases, and 6 bases had no gene match. Per germline, CDR1 MGHRA and CDR2 YSYEKL. The sample is drawn from a study of cytomegalovirus exposure and HLA in healthy donors. The PCR made use of 60 Vbeta and 13 Jbeta primers. Clones were read by immunoSEQ multiplex PCR, and TCRdb kept only the in-frame ones, dropping some. Seen in this sample are under 250,000 clones; the ten most common clones hold over 0.95%. Overall study findings and caveats: Later on, an analysis tied 15,000 to 20,000 TCR beta sequences to HLA alleles at 0.05 false discovery rate.

The source of this sequence is a girl aged 2-15 years in good health and CMV-seropositive. The rearrangement joins TRBV4-1 to TRBJ2-7; 9 bases align to TRBD1. Sequenced material: PBMCs. The CDR3 here is CASSQPGQGQYEQYF. The CDR3 bases are TGCGCCAGCAGCCAACCGGGACAGGGTCAGTACGAGCAGTACTTC.